Listed here are 15 T cell receptor beta chains from one sample, sequenced in a study of response to subunit inactivated influenza vaccine. TCRdb reprocessed the RT-PCR reads with MiXCR, giving one entry per CDR3 protein. This table has some 190,000 distinct CDR3 sequences, around an eighth appearing once. The specimen was CD8+ T cells sorted from PBMCs, collected 5 days after vaccination. Receptors originate from a man between 45 and 60 years old who received an inactivated influenza vaccine.

The chain couples TRBV11-2 to TRBJ2-1, with no clear D. Trimming left V 5 bases short and J 6 bases short, with 11 bases between. Germline V CDR1 and CDR2: SGHAT, FQNNGV. The CDR3 is 13 amino acids. Written as DNA, the CDR3 is TGTGCCAGCAGCCTCGGGCCCGGCAATGAGCAGTTCTTC. Its translation: CASSLGPGNEQFF.

J is TRBJ2-3 and V is TRBV12-3 or TRBV12-4; a weak D match, TRBD2 (6 bases). V shed 1 base and J shed 1 base, with 9 bases lying between them. CDR3 length: 15 residues. Here the CDR3 reads CASSLVASGTDTQYF. The DNA of the CDR3 is TGTGCCAGCAGTTTAGTCGCTAGCGGCACAGATACGCAGTATTTT.

The rearrangement links TRBV2 to TRBJ1-4; a possible D gene is TRBD1 (5 bases). Germline V CDR1 and CDR2: SNHLY, FYNNEI. V lost 2 bases, J lost 2 bases, and 9 bases lay in between. The CDR3 extends over 15 amino acids. CDR3 sequence: CASSELWGTNEKLFF. CDR3 bases: TGTGCCAGCAGTGAATTATGGGGGACTAATGAAAAACTGTTTTTT.

The chain joins TRBV6-5 to TRBJ2-5; no firm D call. The ends were cut back, 2 bases at V and 4 bases at J, with 5 bases in the middle. The CDR3 spans 12 residues. The germline gives CDR1 MNHEY, CDR2 SVGAGI. The CDR3 DNA reads as TGTGCCAGCAGTTACAATGGAGAGACCCAGTACTTC. It yields the protein CASSYNGETQYF.

The chain has TRBV2 and TRBJ2-7; 8 bases align to TRBD2. After removal of 2 bases from V and 6 bases from J, the junction contained 12 bases not matched to a gene. Germline values: CDR1 SNHLY, CDR2 FYNNEI. The CDR3 is made up of 16 amino acids. The CDR3 region is CASSEWIGTRATEQYF. Here the CDR3 DNA reads TGTGCCAGCAGTGAATGGATTGGGACTAGGGCTACCGAGCAGTACTTC.

This sequence joins TRBV25-1 and TRBJ1-2; no firm D call. In germline, CDR1 is MGHDK, CDR2 SYGVNS. The CDR3 contains 15 residues. The germline V and J ends were trimmed by 1 base and 4 bases, with 13 bases remaining between them. The CDR3: CASSELAGLPYGYTF. CDR3 sequence (DNA): TGTGCCAGCAGTGAATTGGCGGGCCTCCCCTATGGCTACACCTTC.

This clonotype was seen a handful of times. The chain joins TRBV5-8 to TRBJ2-1, with 8 bases aligning to TRBD1. The germline gives CDR1 SGHTS, CDR2 YDEGEE. V lost 4 bases and J lost 7; bases outside the gene matches: 10. The CDR3 has 15 amino acids. The DNA of the CDR3 is TGTGCCAGCAGCCGGACAGGGATCGGATGGAATGAGCAGTTCTTC. Its translation is CASSRTGIGWNEQFF.

The J gene is TRBJ2-7, the V gene TRBV5-6; TRBD1 agrees at 7 bases. This CDR3 is built from 14 residues. The germline V gene has CDR1 SGHDT and CDR2 YYEEEE. The trim removed 3 bases at V and 3 bases at J, leaving 6 bases unmatched. CDR3 amino acids: CASSSTGVNYEQYF. The DNA of the CDR3 is TGTGCCAGCAGCTCCACAGGGGTCAACTACGAGCAGTACTTC.

The V call is TRBV20-1, the J call TRBJ1-2; no reliable D call. Between the trimmed V and J ends, which lost 6 bases and 1 base, there was a span of 18 bases. The CDR3 consists of 15 residues. CDR1 DFQATT and CDR2 SNEGSKA come from the germline V gene (reference sequence). CDR3: CSARREGRYNYGYTF. CDR3 bases: TGCAGTGCCAGGCGGGAAGGGAGGTATAACTATGGCTACACCTTC.

This clonotype appeared many times. The V and J genes are TRBV29-1 and TRBJ2-2; D might be TRBD2 (5 bases). The CDR3 extends over 12 amino acids. In germline, CDR1 is SQVTM, CDR2 ANQGSEA. With 7 bases removed from V and 2 bases from J, the gap between germline ends came to 8 bases. This CDR3 reads CSAGINTGELFF. Written as DNA, the CDR3 is TGCAGCGCCGGGATAAACACCGGGGAGCTGTTTTTT.

This clonotype was observed a few times. The rearrangement uses TRBV5-1 and TRBJ1-1, with D unresolved. This CDR3 contains 12 residues. The germline V gene encodes CDR1 SGHRS and CDR2 YFSETQ. Between the trimmed V and J ends, which lost 0 bases and 4 bases, there was a span of 4 bases. CDR3 in amino acids: CASSLDRTEAFF. CDR3 sequence (DNA): TGCGCCAGCAGCTTGGACCGCACTGAAGCTTTCTTT.

This clonotype was seen a handful of times. The rearrangement uses TRBV5-1 and TRBJ2-5, with 8 bases fitting TRBD2. The germline V gene encodes CDR1 SGHRS and CDR2 YFSETQ. After removal of 4 bases from V and 4 bases from J, the junction contained 6 bases not matched to a gene. The CDR3 is made up of 14 amino acids. CDR3 nucleotide sequence: TGCGCCAGCAGCCCATGGCTAGCGGGAGAGACCCAGTACTTC. It encodes CASSPWLAGETQYF.

The chain carries TRBV10-3 and TRBJ2-3; no reliable D call. This CDR3 is built from 14 residues. CDR1 is ENHRY, CDR2 SYGVKD, per germline. Deletions cut 0 bases from V and 2 bases from J, with 6 bases between. The CDR3 coding sequence is TGTGCCATCAGTGAGTCAGACATCACAGATACGCAGTATTTT. Translation: CAISESDITDTQYF.

The sample holds many counts of this clonotype. The chain joins TRBV20-1 to TRBJ1-1, with 7 bases matching TRBD1. The germline gives CDR1 DFQATT, CDR2 SNEGSKA (reference sequence). The length of the CDR3 is 15 residues. V shed 0 bases, J shed 4 bases, and the junction held 8 bases outside the gene matches. CDR3 nucleotides: TGCAGTGCTAGAGATCGAGGGGACAGCGGCACTGAAGCTTTCTTT. It yields the protein CSARDRGDSGTEAFF.

This clonotype has just a few counts. The CDR3 coding sequence is TGTGCCAGCAGCTTCGGGACTCTCACTGAAGCTTTCTTT. It yields the protein CASSFGTLTEAFF. The chain carries TRBV11-2 and TRBJ1-1, with a tentative D call TRBD1 (5 bases). Germline assignment: CDR1 SGHAT and CDR2 FQNNGV. Trimming removed 3 bases from V and 4 bases from J, with 9 bases in between. This CDR3 is 13 amino acids long.